One sample yielded the 6 T cell receptor beta chains listed below, sequenced in a study of cytomegalovirus exposure and HLA in healthy donors. Primers for the PCR totalled 60 Vbeta and 13 Jbeta. Produced via immunoSEQ multiplex PCR; TCRdb's table is partial and in-frame only. The sample lists around 140,000 clones, about 80% occurring once. Sequencing was performed on PBMCs. Source of these receptors: an older woman in good health and CMV-seropositive.

The V call is TRBV13, the J call TRBJ2-3, with 11 bases identical to TRBD2. The J segment lost 1 base and the V segment lost 1 base, leaving 13 bases of the junction unmatched. The CDR3 length is 20 residues. Germline V CDR1 and CDR2: PRHDT, FYEKMQ (reference sequence). This CDR3 is CASSLASRLAGLAGTDTQYF. CDR3 bases: TGTGCCAGCAGCTTAGCCTCCCGACTAGCGGGACTGGCGGGCACAGATACGCAGTATTTT.

The rearrangement links TRBV7-9 to TRBJ2-7; no firm D call. Germline CDR1 SEHNR, CDR2 FQNEAQ (reference sequence). The ends were cut back, 2 bases at V and 2 bases at J, with 10 bases in the middle. The CDR3 extends over 14 amino acids. The CDR3 nucleotides read TGTGCCAGCAGCTTATCGGAGACGGCCTACGAGCAGTACTTC. Residues: CASSLSETAYEQYF.

V and J are TRBV27 and TRBJ1-5; 8 nucleotides line up with TRBD1. J was trimmed by 4 bases and V by 2 bases; bases with no gene match: 10. Per the germline V gene, CDR1 is MNHEY and CDR2 is SMNVEV (reference sequence). The CDR3 extends over 17 amino acids. The CDR3: CASSLGVRGRGNQPQHF. Written as DNA, the CDR3 is TGTGCCAGCAGTTTAGGGGTCAGGGGGCGCGGAAATCAGCCCCAGCATTTT.

V gene TRBV4-1 combines with J gene TRBJ2-7, with 8 bases identical to TRBD2. Germline values: CDR1 MGHRA, CDR2 YSYEKL. CDR3 length equals 15 residues. Unmatched junction bases numbered 9, after V lost 5 bases and J lost 3 bases. The CDR3: CASSGGGRSYYEQYF. In DNA, the CDR3 is TGCGCCAGCAGCGGCGGGGGGCGGAGTTACTACGAGCAGTACTTC.

Comment on this clone: A read error may produce the germline difference seen at one junction end. The CDR3 sequence: CASSAGTGSSHEQYF. The CDR3, as DNA: TGTGCCAGCAGTGCGGGGACAGGGAGCTCCCACGAGCAGTACTTC. The chain links TRBV25-1 to TRBJ2-7; TRBD1 matches 9 bases. This CDR3 region has 15 residues. CDR1 is MGHDK, CDR2 SYGVNS, per germline.

The rearrangement links TRBV4-1 to TRBJ2-7, with 9 bases aligning to TRBD2. The CDR3 has 15 residues. Losses at the gene ends were 4 bases for V and 6 bases for J; bases not matched to a gene: 10. Germline-derived CDR1 and CDR2 are MGHRA and YSYEKL. CDR3 DNA sequence: TGCGCCAGCAGCCCGCATAGCGGGAGTGGGTCCGAGCAGTACTTC. It codes for CASSPHSGSGSEQYF.